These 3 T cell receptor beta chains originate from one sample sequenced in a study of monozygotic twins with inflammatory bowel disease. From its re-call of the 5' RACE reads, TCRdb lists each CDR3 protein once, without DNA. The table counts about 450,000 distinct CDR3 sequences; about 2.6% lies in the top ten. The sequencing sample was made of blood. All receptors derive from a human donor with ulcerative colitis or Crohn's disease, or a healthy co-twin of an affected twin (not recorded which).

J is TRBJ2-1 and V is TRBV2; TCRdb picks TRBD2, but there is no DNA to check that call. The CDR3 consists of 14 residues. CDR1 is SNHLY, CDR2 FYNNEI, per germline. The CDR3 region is CASNKIIGTEEQFF. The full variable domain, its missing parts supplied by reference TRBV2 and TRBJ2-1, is EPEVTQTPSHQVTQMGQEVILRCVPISNHLYFYWYRQILGQKVEFLVSFYNNEISEKSEIFDDQFSVERPDGSNFTLKIRSTKLEDSAMYFCASNKIIGTEEQFFGPGTRLTVL.

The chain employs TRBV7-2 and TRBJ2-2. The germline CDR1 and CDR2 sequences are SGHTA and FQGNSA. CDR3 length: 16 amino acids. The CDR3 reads CASTLLRISNTGELFF. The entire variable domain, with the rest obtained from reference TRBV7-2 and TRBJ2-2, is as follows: GAGVSQSPSNKVTEKGKDVELRCDPISGHTALYWYRQSLGQGLEFLIYFQGNSAPDKSGLPSDRFSAERTGGSVSTLTIQRTQQEDSAVYLCASTLLRISNTGELFFGEGSRLTVL.

The CDR3 reads CASSLESGSGQPQHF. The chain has TRBV12-3 or TRBV12-4 and TRBJ1-5; TCRdb outputs TRBD1, but without DNA this stays unchecked. The CDR3 consists of 15 residues.